The entry that follows covers one T cell receptor (beta chain) sequence. CDR1 is KGHSH, CDR2 LQKENI, per germline. This CDR3 comprises 14 residues. V was shortened by 6 bases and J by 2 bases, with 12 bases between the two germline ends. This specimen comes from a study of neurological immune-mediated disorders. TCRdb re-analysed the 5' RACE reads in MiXCR, keeping a single row per CDR3 protein. Among fewer than 75,000 distinct CDR3 sequences listed, 3% to 4% were seen once. Sequenced: PBMCs. This TCR derives from a man aged 40-50 years with multiple sclerosis. The chain links TRBV18 to TRBJ2-3; D is undetermined. CDR3 loop: CASSLRSYTDTQYF. The CDR3 region has the DNA TGTGCCAGCTCGCTTAGAAGTTACACAGATACGCAGTATTTT.